One and the same sample provided the 12 T cell receptor beta chains below, sequenced in a study of blood T cell repertoires in COVID-19. The table came from immunoSEQ multiplex PCR; TCRdb's copy has only in-frame clones and leaves some out. Of under 95,000 clones in the sample, over 75% were seen once. The sample comprised peripheral blood. The source is a man aged 50-60 years with COVID-19, enrolled during active disease.

This rearrangement joins TRBV28 to TRBJ1-4; 8 bases map to TRBD1. Germline V CDR1 and CDR2: MDHEN, SYDVKM. J was trimmed by 7 bases and V by 1 base; bases with no gene match: 8. CDR3 length: 16 amino acids. The CDR3 DNA sequence: TGTGCCAGCAGTTTATCCGGACAGGGAACCTCTGAAAAACTGTTTTTT. Amino acid sequence: CASSLSGQGTSEKLFF. Combining the CDR3 with reference TRBV28 and TRBJ1-4 gives the whole variable domain DVKVTQSSRYLVKRTGEKVFLECVQDMDHENMFWYRQDPGLGLRLIYFSYDVKMKEKGDIPEGYSVSREKKERFSLILESASTNQTSMYLCASSLSGQGTSEKLFFGSGTQLSVL.

The rearrangement uses TRBV11-2 and TRBJ1-1, with D unclear. The V gene lost 5 bases and the J gene lost 4 bases, with 11 bases spanning the gap. Germline-derived CDR1 and CDR2 are SGHAT and FQNNGV. The CDR3 is 13 amino acids. CDR3 DNA: TGTGCCAGCAGCGCCGCCTCGGGCACTGAAGCTTTCTTT. Its protein product is CASSAASGTEAFF.

This clone was observed once. The chain links TRBV2 to TRBJ2-5, with D uncertain. Germline V gives CDR1 SNHLY, CDR2 FYNNEI. This CDR3 has 11 amino acids. Trimming removed 7 bases at V and 2 bases at J, with 5 bases between. The CDR3 nucleotides read TGTGCCAGCAAGGAGCAAGAGACCCAGTACTTC. Encoded protein: CASKEQETQYF.

This clone was detected only once. CDR3 nucleotide sequence: TGCGCCAGCAGCCAAGATTGGAGGGGTAGCTCCTACGAGCAGTACTTC. Residues: CASSQDWRGSSYEQYF. This chain uses TRBV4-3 with TRBJ2-7; D possibly corresponds to TRBD2 (6 bases). This CDR3 has 16 amino acids. V lost 0 bases and J lost 0, with 12 bases in between. In germline, CDR1 is LGHNA, CDR2 YSLEER.

The genes are TRBV9 and TRBJ1-3, with D perhaps TRBD1 (5 bases). Between the trimmed V and J ends, which lost 3 bases and 1 base, there was a span of 11 bases. This CDR3 is built from 15 residues. The germline V gene has CDR1 SGDLS and CDR2 YYNGEE. The CDR3 region has the DNA TGTGCCAGCAGCGAATTCGACAGTTCTGGAAACACCATATATTTT. Residues: CASSEFDSSGNTIYF.

The chain joins TRBV19 to TRBJ2-2; TRBD2 matches at 7 bases. The trim removed 4 bases at V and 9 bases at J, leaving 5 bases unmatched. Per germline, CDR1 LNHDA and CDR2 SQIVND (reference sequence). The CDR3 contains 13 residues. The CDR3 nucleotides read TGTGCCAGTAGTAGCGGGGGTGCAAGGGAGCTGTTTTTT. Its protein is CASSSGGARELFF.

This clone was seen a handful of times. V gene TRBV24-1 combines with J gene TRBJ1-1; D may be TRBD1 (5 bases). CDR1 and CDR2 (germline): KGHDR, SFDVKD. V lost 7 bases and J lost 4, with 12 bases in between. The CDR3 loop spans 13 amino acids. The CDR3 here is CATRTERGTEAFF. Here the CDR3 DNA reads TGTGCCACCAGAACTGAAAGGGGCACTGAAGCTTTCTTT.

The genes are TRBV28 and TRBJ1-5, with TRBD1 as a possible D gene (5 bases). Trimming removed 2 bases from V and 7 bases from J, with 12 bases in between. The CDR3 spans 14 residues. Germline CDR1 is MDHEN and CDR2 is SYDVKM. The CDR3 nucleotides are TGTGCCAGCAGTTTAAGCAGGGATGGGCAGCCCCAGCATTTT. Amino acid sequence: CASSLSRDGQPQHF.

V is TRBV12-3 or TRBV12-4 and J is TRBJ2-7; D perhaps matches TRBD2 (6 bases). This CDR3 is 13 amino acids long. Trimming left V 3 bases short and J 2 bases short, with 8 bases between. The CDR3 spells CASSFGGPYEQYF. The CDR3 DNA reads as TGTGCCAGCAGTTTCGGGGGTCCCTACGAGCAGTACTTC.

V usage is TRBV29-1 and J usage is TRBJ2-3; D ambiguous. The germline gives CDR1 SQVTM, CDR2 ANQGSEA. This CDR3 comprises 12 residues. V shed 2 bases and J shed 2 bases, with 5 bases lying between them. The CDR3: CSVESPTDTQYF. In nucleotides, the CDR3 is TGCAGCGTTGAAAGCCCCACAGATACGCAGTATTTT.

The chain carries TRBV28 and TRBJ2-3, with 11 bases matching TRBD2. Germline values: CDR1 MDHEN, CDR2 SYDVKM. With V trimmed by 4 bases and J by 9 bases, 9 bases remained unmatched. The CDR3 consists of 15 residues. CDR3 protein: CASSSIAGGPWTQYF. The CDR3 region has the DNA TGTGCCAGCAGTTCCATAGCGGGAGGGCCGTGGACGCAGTATTTT.

This chain joins TRBV7-9 and TRBJ2-7; D possibly corresponds to TRBD2 (7 bases). The V end lost 2 bases, the J end lost 6 bases, and 14 bases lay between the germline ends. The CDR3 is 14 amino acids. The germline V gene has CDR1 SEHNR and CDR2 FQNEAQ (reference sequence). Written as DNA, the CDR3 is TGTGCCAGCAGCTTAATGGGGGGGCAAGGCGAGCAGTACTTC. Protein sequence: CASSLMGGQGEQYF.